This T cell receptor (beta chain) is drawn from a study of blood T cell repertoires in COVID-19. The CDR3 covers 20 residues. Germline V lookup: CDR1 MDHEN, CDR2 SYDVKM. Unmatched junction bases numbered 16, after V lost 7 bases and J lost 0 bases. The assay was immunoSEQ multiplex PCR, and TCRdb's table has in-frame clones only and misses some. The repertoire holds 150,000 to 200,000 clones, with roughly 89% as singletons. Sequencing used peripheral blood. The sequence came from a human donor in a cohort sampled during active COVID-19. The chain carries TRBV28 and TRBJ2-4; 12 bases are shared with TRBD1. The CDR3 reads CASKPGIRDRGRLAKNIQYF. CDR3 nucleotides: TGTGCCAGCAAACCGGGTATCCGGGACAGGGGGCGACTAGCCAAAAACATTCAGTACTTC.